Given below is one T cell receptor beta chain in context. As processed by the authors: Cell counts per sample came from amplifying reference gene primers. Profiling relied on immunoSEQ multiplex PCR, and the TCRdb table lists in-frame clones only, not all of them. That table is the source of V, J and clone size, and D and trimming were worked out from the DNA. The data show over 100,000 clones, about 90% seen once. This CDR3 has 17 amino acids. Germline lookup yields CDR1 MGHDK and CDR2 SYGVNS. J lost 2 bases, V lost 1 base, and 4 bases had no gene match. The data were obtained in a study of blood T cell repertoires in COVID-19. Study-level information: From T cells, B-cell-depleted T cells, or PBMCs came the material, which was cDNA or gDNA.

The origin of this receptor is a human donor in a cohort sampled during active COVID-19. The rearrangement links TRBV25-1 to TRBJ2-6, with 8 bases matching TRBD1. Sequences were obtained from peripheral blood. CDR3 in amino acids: CASSEFGQGAGANVLTF. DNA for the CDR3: TGTGCCAGCAGTGAATTCGGACAGGGCGCTGGGGCCAACGTCCTGACTTTC. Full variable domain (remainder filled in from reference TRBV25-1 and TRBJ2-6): EADIYQTPRYLVIGTGKKITLECSQTMGHDKMYWYQQDPGMELHLIHYSYGVNSTEKGDLSSESTVSRIRTEHFPLTLESARPSHTSQYLCASSEFGQGAGANVLTFGAGSRLTVL.